These 2 T cell receptor beta chains were sequenced from one sample in a study of sequential checkpoint blockade in melanoma. Treatment: randomized to nivolumab then ipilimumab (arm A) or the reverse (arm B). Only in-frame clones appear in the TCRdb table, and some are missing; sequencing was by immunoSEQ multiplex PCR. The profile covers about 5,700 clones, with 22% appearing a single time and approximately 12% taken by the ten largest. This specimen consisted of tumor tissue (inferred from file names), obtained from a patient given nivolumab and ipilimumab in sequence. These receptors were taken from a human donor with melanoma.

The count of this clone is one. The chain is built from TRBV5-1 and TRBJ2-2; no clear D. Germline assignment: CDR1 SGHRS and CDR2 YFSETQ. Trimming left V 5 bases short and J 1 base short, with 12 bases between. The CDR3 is 15 amino acids. This chain's CDR3 is CASRSERWNTGELFF. DNA of the CDR3: TGCGCCAGCAGAAGTGAGAGGTGGAACACCGGGGAGCTGTTTTTT. Together with reference TRBV5-1 and TRBJ2-2, the CDR3 gives the full variable domain: KAGVTQTPRYLIKTRGQQVTLSCSPISGHRSVSWYQQTPGQGLQFLFEYFSETQRNKGNFPGRFSGRQFSNSRSEMNVSTLELGDSALYLCASRSERWNTGELFFGEGSRLTVL.

This chain links TRBV14 with TRBJ2-7; 14 bases agree with TRBD2. With 4 bases clipped from V and 6 bases from J, the junction kept 11 bases outside the gene matches. The CDR3 sequence is 17 residues long. Germline V CDR1 and CDR2: SGHDN, FVKESK. The CDR3 nucleotides read TGTGCCAGCAGCCCCGGACTAGCGGGAGGATTAAGGGCCGAGCAGTACTTC. Translated, it gives CASSPGLAGGLRAEQYF.